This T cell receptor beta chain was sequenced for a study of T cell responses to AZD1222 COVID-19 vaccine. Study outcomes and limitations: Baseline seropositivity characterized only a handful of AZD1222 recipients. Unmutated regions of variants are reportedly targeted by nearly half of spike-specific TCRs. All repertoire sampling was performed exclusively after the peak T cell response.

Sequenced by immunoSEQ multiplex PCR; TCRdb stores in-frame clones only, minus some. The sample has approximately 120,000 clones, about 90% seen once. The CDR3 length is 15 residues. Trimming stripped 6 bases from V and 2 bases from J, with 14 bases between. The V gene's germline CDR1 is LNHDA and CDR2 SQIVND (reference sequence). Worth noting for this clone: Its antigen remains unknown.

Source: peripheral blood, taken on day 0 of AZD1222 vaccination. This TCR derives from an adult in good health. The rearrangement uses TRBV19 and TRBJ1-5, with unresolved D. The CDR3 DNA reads TGTGCCAGTAGGGAGTCGGGATCTGGCAATCAGCCCCAGCATTTT. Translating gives CASRESGSGNQPQHF.